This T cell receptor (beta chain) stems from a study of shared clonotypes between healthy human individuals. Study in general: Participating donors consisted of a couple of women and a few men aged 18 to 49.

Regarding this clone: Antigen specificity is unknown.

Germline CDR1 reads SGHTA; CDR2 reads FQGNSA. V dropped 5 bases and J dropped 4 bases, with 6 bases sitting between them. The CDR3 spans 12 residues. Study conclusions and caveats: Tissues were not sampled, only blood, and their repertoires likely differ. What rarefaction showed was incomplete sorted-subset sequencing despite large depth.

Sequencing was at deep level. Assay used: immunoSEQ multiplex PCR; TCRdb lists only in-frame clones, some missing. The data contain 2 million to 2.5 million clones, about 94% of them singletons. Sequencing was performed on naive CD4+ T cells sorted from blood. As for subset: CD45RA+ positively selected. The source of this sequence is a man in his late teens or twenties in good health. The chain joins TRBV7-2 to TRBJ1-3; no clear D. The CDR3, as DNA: TGTGCCAGCAGCCCGAGGGGAAACACCATATATTTT. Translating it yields CASSPRGNTIYF. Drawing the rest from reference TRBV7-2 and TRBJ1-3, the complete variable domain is GAGVSQSPSNKVTEKGKDVELRCDPISGHTALYWYRQSLGQGLEFLIYFQGNSAPDKSGLPSDRFSAERTGGSVSTLTIQRTQQEDSAVYLCASSPRGNTIYFGEGSWLTVV.